This T cell receptor (beta chain) derives from a study of blood T cells in healthy people across ages. Looked up from germline, CDR1 is MRHNA and CDR2 is SNTAGT. With 5 bases clipped from V and 8 bases from J, the junction kept 4 bases outside the gene matches. The CDR3 is 13 residues long. A sample-barcoded 5' primer and a J-beta primer mix were used in a second PCR of roughly 7 to 12 cycles. MiXCR, applied by TCRdb to the 5' RACE reads, yields one record per CDR3 protein. The sample has some 320,000 distinct CDR3 sequences; around 29% are singletons. This TCR was sampled from a woman aged 70-85 years in good health. V usage is TRBV6-4 and J usage is TRBJ2-4; TRBD1 matches 9 bases. Sequencing was performed on blood. The CDR3: CASSRDRGDIQYF. CDR3 sequence (DNA): TGTGCCAGCAGTAGAGACAGGGGGGACATTCAGTACTTC.